One sample yielded the 2 T cell receptor beta chains listed below, sequenced in a study of PD-1 blockade in classical Hodgkin lymphoma. Profiled with immunoSEQ multiplex PCR; TCRdb holds only in-frame clones, not every one. The repertoire holds roughly 32,000 clones, roughly 82% seen once, with approximately 35% in the top ten. Every one of the patients relapsed after autologous stem cell transplantation (brentuximab vedotin exposure was variable). The sample here was peripheral blood mononuclear cells (PBMCs), taken at baseline. The receptor source for this set is a human donor with classical Hodgkin lymphoma.

A single count supports this clone. V gene TRBV30 combines with J gene TRBJ1-2; 8 nucleotides align to TRBD1. The CDR3 spans 13 residues. Trimming removed 5 bases from V and 4 bases from J; junction bases left unmatched: 6. From germline, CDR1 is GTSNPN and CDR2 SVGIG (reference sequence). The CDR3, as DNA: TGTGCCTGGGGGTCCGGGACAGGCTATGGCTACACCTTC. As protein: CAWGSGTGYGYTF.

The V and J genes are TRBV7-6 and TRBJ1-1; 8 bases map to TRBD1. CDR1 SGHVS and CDR2 FNYEAQ come from the germline V gene. CDR3 length: 16 residues. V lost 5 bases to trimming and J lost 0 bases; unmatched junction nucleotides: 8. The CDR3 region has the DNA TGTGCCAGCAGCCCTCAGACAGGGGACATGAACACTGAAGCTTTCTTT. Amino acid sequence: CASSPQTGDMNTEAFF.